Below, 25 T cell receptor beta chains from the same sample are listed, as sequenced in a study of cytomegalovirus exposure and HLA in healthy donors. PCR amplification relied on 60 Vbeta primers (plus 13 Jbeta primers). The assay was immunoSEQ multiplex PCR, and TCRdb's table has in-frame clones only and misses some. The data show under 130,000 clones, about 83% seen once. The specimen was PBMCs. These receptors all stem from a man between 18 and 35 years old in good health and CMV-seronegative.

The V gene is TRBV11-3, the J gene TRBJ2-7; 7 nucleotides match TRBD2. Trimming took 4 bases from V and 3 from J; bases not matched to a gene: 6. Looked up from germline, CDR1 is SGHNT and CDR2 is YENEEA. The CDR3 extends over 14 amino acids. The CDR3 DNA reads as TGTGCCAGCAGCTCCCTCTGGGGGGGCTACGAGCAGTACTTC. It encodes CASSSLWGGYEQYF.

This clone was observed a handful of times. This rearrangement joins TRBV7-9 to TRBJ2-7, with 10 bases fitting TRBD2. The CDR3 loop spans 15 amino acids. Trimming at V came to 7 bases and at J to 0 bases, leaving 6 bases not matched to a gene. Germline lookup yields CDR1 SEHNR and CDR2 FQNEAQ (reference sequence). CDR3 bases: TGTGCCAGCACTTCGGGGACTAGCGCCTCCTACGAGCAGTACTTC. This gives the protein CASTSGTSASYEQYF.

The chain employs TRBV19 and TRBJ2-7; the D gene is possibly TRBD2 (6 bases). Trimming shortened V by 3 bases and J by 6 bases, and 12 bases separated the two germline ends. Looked up from germline, CDR1 is LNHDA and CDR2 is SQIVND (reference sequence). The CDR3 loop spans 13 amino acids. The CDR3 coding sequence is TGTGCCAGTAGTATGGCGGGACGAAGCGAGCAGTACTTC. It codes for CASSMAGRSEQYF. Using reference TRBV19 and TRBJ2-7 for the parts outside the CDR3, the full variable domain is DGGITQSPKYLFRKEGQNVTLSCEQNLNHDAMYWYRQDPGQGLRLIYYSQIVNDFQKGDIAEGYSVSREKKESFPLTVTSAQKNPTAFYLCASSMAGRSEQYFGPGTRLTVT.

The CDR3 protein is CASSRGSSYNEQFF. The CDR3 bases are TGTGCCAGCAGCCGCGGGAGCTCCTACAATGAGCAGTTCTTC. V is TRBV6-1 and J is TRBJ2-1, with 7 bases identical to TRBD2. Germline-derived CDR1 and CDR2 are MNHNS and SASEGT. This CDR3 has 14 amino acids. J gave up 0 bases and V 6 bases, and 2 bases lay outside the gene matches.

This clone was seen only once. The chain employs TRBV6-5 and TRBJ1-2; TRBD1 matches 7 bases. The CDR3 consists of 13 residues. CDR1 MNHEY and CDR2 SVGAGI come from the germline V gene. Trimming removed 0 bases from V and 6 bases from J; junction bases left unmatched: 1. CDR3 sequence (DNA): TGTGCCAGCAGTTACTCGCAGGGGGATGGCTACACCTTC. This translates into CASSYSQGDGYTF.

The rearrangement links TRBV4-1 to TRBJ2-1, with 12 nucleotides matching TRBD2. The trim removed 3 bases at V and 7 bases at J, leaving 13 bases unmatched. The CDR3 length is 18 residues. Per germline, CDR1 MGHRA and CDR2 YSYEKL. The CDR3 nucleotides are TGCGCCAGCAGCCAGCGACTTAGGACTAGCGGGAATTCGAATGAGCAGTTCTTC. Its protein product is CASSQRLRTSGNSNEQFF.

The chain recombines TRBV7-3 with TRBJ2-2; D gene unclear. The V and J ends lost 1 base and 1 base respectively, with 7 bases between them. The CDR3 is 15 residues long. The germline gives CDR1 SGHTA, CDR2 FQGTGA. CDR3 sequence reads: CASSLMGENTGELFF. The CDR3 DNA follows: TGTGCCAGCAGCTTAATGGGCGAGAACACCGGGGAGCTGTTTTTT.

The V call is TRBV11-2, the J call TRBJ2-6, with D possibly matching TRBD1 (6 bases). V lost 3 bases to trimming and J lost 6 bases, with 21 bases between them. CDR3 length: 18 amino acids. Germline V lookup: CDR1 SGHAT, CDR2 FQNNGV. The DNA for the CDR3 is TGTGCCAGCAGCTTTTACGAAGCCTACAGGGTTGAGGCCAACGTCCTGACTTTC. This codes for CASSFYEAYRVEANVLTF.

This clone was recorded once. The chain carries TRBV10-3 and TRBJ2-7; TRBD1 matches 10 bases. Trimming at V came to 6 bases and at J to 7 bases, leaving 9 bases not matched to a gene. Germline CDR1 and CDR2: ENHRY and SYGVKD. The CDR3 runs 14 residues. CDR3 nucleotides: TGTGCCATCAGCCATCTGACAGGGGGCTTTGAGCAGTACTTC. Amino acid sequence: CAISHLTGGFEQYF.

The chain combines TRBV19 with TRBJ2-7; 7 bases map to TRBD2. V shed 4 bases and J 2 bases; nucleotides not matched to a gene: 5. Germline values: CDR1 LNHDA, CDR2 SQIVND (reference sequence). The CDR3 spans 14 residues. CDR3 amino acids: CASSTQGGPYEQYF. Here the CDR3 DNA reads TGTGCCAGTAGTACCCAGGGAGGGCCCTACGAGCAGTACTTC.

This clone showed up just once. V gene TRBV6-5 combines with J gene TRBJ2-5, with a weak D call TRBD2 (7 bases). The CDR3 length is 12 residues. V lost 11 bases and J lost 6, with 16 bases in between. CDR1 MNHEY and CDR2 SVGAGI come from the germline V gene. CDR3 amino acids: CAGGGGGKTQYF. Here the CDR3 DNA reads TGTGCCGGGGGGGGAGGGGGGAAGACCCAGTACTTC.

The chain is built from TRBV7-2 and TRBJ2-2; 9 bases fit TRBD2. The V segment lost 2 bases and the J segment 5 bases; nucleotides outside the gene matches: 3. Germline CDR1 reads SGHTA; CDR2 reads FQGNSA. This CDR3 has 15 amino acids. The CDR3 protein is CASSLSLAGTGELFF. The CDR3, as DNA: TGTGCCAGCAGCTTATCGCTAGCGGGAACCGGGGAGCTGTTTTTT.

The gene calls are TRBV6-1 and TRBJ2-1; 7 bases fit TRBD2. Trimming removed 4 bases from V and 7 bases from J; junction bases left unmatched: 10. CDR1 MNHNS and CDR2 SASEGT come from the germline V gene. The CDR3 sequence is 15 residues long. DNA of the CDR3: TGTGCCAGCAGTGTAGGCGGGGGACTTATGAATGAGCAGTTCTTC. Protein: CASSVGGGLMNEQFF.

The chain carries TRBV2 and TRBJ1-2; D is uncertain. Per the germline V gene, CDR1 is SNHLY and CDR2 is FYNNEI. This CDR3 is built from 13 residues. V dropped 6 bases and J dropped 6 bases, with 14 bases sitting between them. CDR3 DNA sequence: TGTGCCAGCAGATACAGCCGTTCTGATGGCTACACCTTC. Its protein product is CASRYSRSDGYTF.

This clone was detected only a few times. This chain uses TRBV7-2 with TRBJ2-5; no clear D gene. This CDR3 contains 13 residues. From germline, CDR1 is SGHTA and CDR2 FQGNSA. V lost 5 bases to trimming and J lost 0 bases, with 7 bases between them. In nucleotides, the CDR3 is TGTGCCAGCAGCCCATACTACCAAGAGACCCAGTACTTC. Its protein product is CASSPYYQETQYF.

About this clone itself: At one boundary the junction diverges from the germline segment, which might be a read error. This sequence joins TRBV7-2 and TRBJ2-1; 14 bases match TRBD2. This CDR3 has 14 amino acids. Germline values: CDR1 SGHTA, CDR2 FQGNSA. The CDR3 DNA is TGCGCCAGCAGCCTTGGGACTAGCGGGAGTAGTCAGTTCTTC. It encodes CASSLGTSGSSQFF.

This chain's CDR3 is CSVVGGSSYNEQFF. CDR3 bases: TGCAGCGTAGTCGGCGGGAGCTCCTACAATGAGCAGTTCTTC. The chain is built from TRBV29-1 and TRBJ2-1; 7 bases match TRBD2. Germline loops: CDR1 SQVTM, CDR2 ANQGSEA. V lost 6 bases and J lost 0; bases outside the gene matches: 5. The CDR3 is 14 amino acids.

This clone showed up just a few times. This sequence joins TRBV28 and TRBJ1-5, with 8 bases matching TRBD1. CDR1 MDHEN and CDR2 SYDVKM come from the germline V gene. Germline trimming cut 4 bases from V and 5 bases from J; bases unmatched to any gene: 10. The CDR3 loop spans 16 amino acids. This CDR3 is CASSSQGAEGYQPQHF. The DNA of the CDR3 is TGTGCCAGCAGTTCCCAGGGGGCGGAAGGGTATCAGCCCCAGCATTTT.

This chain links TRBV4-1 with TRBJ2-5; weak D call: TRBD1 (5 bases). The length of the CDR3 is 15 residues. The germline gives CDR1 MGHRA, CDR2 YSYEKL. Trimming shortened V by 0 bases and J by 5 bases, and 13 bases separated the two germline ends. The CDR3 DNA follows: TGCGCCAGCAGCCAAGATCCCAGGGCCGGGGAGACCCAGTACTTC. Protein: CASSQDPRAGETQYF.

This chain links TRBV5-4 with TRBJ2-1; 9 nucleotides align to TRBD2. The length of the CDR3 is 15 residues. The trim removed 0 bases at V and 3 bases at J, leaving 1 base unmatched. Germline V CDR1 and CDR2: SGHNT, YYREEE (reference sequence). CDR3 amino acids: CASSLELAGYNEQFF. CDR3 nucleotide sequence: TGTGCCAGCAGCTTGGAACTAGCGGGCTACAATGAGCAGTTCTTC.

The count of this clone is one. The rearrangement uses TRBV18 and TRBJ2-4; perhaps TRBD1 as D (5 bases). This CDR3 region has 14 residues. The germline V gene encodes CDR1 KGHSH and CDR2 LQKENI. V was clipped by 3 bases and J by 1 base, with 7 bases between them. The CDR3 sequence is CASSPSGAKNIQYF. The CDR3 DNA reads as TGTGCCAGCTCACCGTCAGGGGCCAAAAACATTCAGTACTTC.

The genes are TRBV9 and TRBJ1-2; D is possibly TRBD1 (6 bases). Deletions cut 3 bases from V and 7 bases from J, with 10 bases between. CDR3 length: 12 residues. Germline lookup yields CDR1 SGDLS and CDR2 YYNGEE. In nucleotides, the CDR3 is TGTGCCAGCAGCGAACAGGGCAGTGGCTACACCTTC. It codes for CASSEQGSGYTF.

The CDR3 DNA reads TGTGCCAGCAGCGGGACTAGCGGGAGAAGCAATGAGCAGTTCTTC. Amino acids: CASSGTSGRSNEQFF. V and J are TRBV2 and TRBJ2-1, with TRBD2 matching 14 bases. Per germline, CDR1 SNHLY and CDR2 FYNNEI. The length of the CDR3 is 15 residues. Trimming cost V 6 bases and J 6 bases; bases outside gene matches: 4.

The CDR3 region is CASRRTSDYYNEQFF. Here the CDR3 DNA reads TGTGCCAGCAGGAGGACTAGCGATTACTACAATGAGCAGTTCTTC. V gene TRBV27 combines with J gene TRBJ2-1, with 9 positions matching TRBD2. Germline CDR1 and CDR2: MNHEY and SMNVEV (reference sequence). Trimming at V came to 6 bases and at J to 3 bases, leaving 6 bases not matched to a gene. The length of the CDR3 is 15 residues.

This clone was recorded once. The V gene is TRBV4-3, the J gene TRBJ2-5; the D is unclear. TRBJ2-7 explains the end of the DNA better; the J call may be wrong. Germline CDR1 LGHNA, CDR2 YSLEER. CDR3 size: 14 residues. The CDR3 is CASSQDPRSHEQYF. The CDR3 DNA sequence: TGCGCCAGCAGCCAAGATCCAAGATCCCACGAGCAGTACTTC.